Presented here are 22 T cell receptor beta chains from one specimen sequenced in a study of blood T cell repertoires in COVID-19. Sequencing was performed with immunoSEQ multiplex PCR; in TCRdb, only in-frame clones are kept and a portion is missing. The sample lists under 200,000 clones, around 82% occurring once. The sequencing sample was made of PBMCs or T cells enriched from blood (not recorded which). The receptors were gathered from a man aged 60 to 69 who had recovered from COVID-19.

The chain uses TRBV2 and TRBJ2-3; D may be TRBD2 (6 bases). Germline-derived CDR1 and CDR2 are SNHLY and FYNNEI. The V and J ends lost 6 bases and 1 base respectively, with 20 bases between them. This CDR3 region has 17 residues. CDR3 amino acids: CASRELGTSGGTDTQYF. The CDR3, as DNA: TGTGCCAGCAGAGAATTGGGGACTTCGGGGGGCACAGATACGCAGTATTTT.

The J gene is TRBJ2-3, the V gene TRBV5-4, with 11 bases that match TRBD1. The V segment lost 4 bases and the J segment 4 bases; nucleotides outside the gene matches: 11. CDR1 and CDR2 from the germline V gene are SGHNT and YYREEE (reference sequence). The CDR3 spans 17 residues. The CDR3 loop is CASSPRDRGFVADTQYF. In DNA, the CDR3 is TGTGCCAGCAGCCCCCGGGACAGGGGGTTTGTGGCAGATACGCAGTATTTT.

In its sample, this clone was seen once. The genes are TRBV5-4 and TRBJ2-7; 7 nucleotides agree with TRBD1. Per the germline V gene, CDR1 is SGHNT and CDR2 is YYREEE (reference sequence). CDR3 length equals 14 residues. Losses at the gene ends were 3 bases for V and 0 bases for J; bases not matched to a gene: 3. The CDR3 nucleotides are TGTGCCAGCAGCTCTGCAGGGGGCTCCTACGAGCAGTACTTC. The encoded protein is CASSSAGGSYEQYF.

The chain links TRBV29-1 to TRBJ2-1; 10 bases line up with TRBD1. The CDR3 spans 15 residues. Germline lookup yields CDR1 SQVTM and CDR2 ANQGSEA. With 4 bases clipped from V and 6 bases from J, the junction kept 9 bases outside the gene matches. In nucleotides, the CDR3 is TGCAGCGTTGCCCCCTGGGACAGGGGTGGCAATGAGCAGTTCTTC. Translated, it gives CSVAPWDRGGNEQFF.

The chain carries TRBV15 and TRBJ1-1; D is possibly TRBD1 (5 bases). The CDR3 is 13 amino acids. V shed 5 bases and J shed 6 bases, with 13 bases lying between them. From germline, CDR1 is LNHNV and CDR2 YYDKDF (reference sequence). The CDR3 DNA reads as TGTGCCACCAGCCCCAGATTAGGGGCTGAAGCTTTCTTT. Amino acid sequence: CATSPRLGAEAFF.

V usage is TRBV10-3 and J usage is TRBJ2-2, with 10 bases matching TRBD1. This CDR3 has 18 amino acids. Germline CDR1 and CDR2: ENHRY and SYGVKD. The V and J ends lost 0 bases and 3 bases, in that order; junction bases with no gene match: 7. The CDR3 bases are TGTGCCATCAGTGAGTCGACTCTTGGGACAGGGGACACCGGGGAGCTGTTTTTT. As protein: CAISESTLGTGDTGELFF.

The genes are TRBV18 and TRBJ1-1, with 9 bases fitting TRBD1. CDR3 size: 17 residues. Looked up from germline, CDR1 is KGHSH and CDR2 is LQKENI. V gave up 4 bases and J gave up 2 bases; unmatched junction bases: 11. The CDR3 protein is CASSHPTEGQGNTEAFF. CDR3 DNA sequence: TGTGCCAGCTCACATCCTACAGAGGGACAGGGCAACACTGAAGCTTTCTTT.

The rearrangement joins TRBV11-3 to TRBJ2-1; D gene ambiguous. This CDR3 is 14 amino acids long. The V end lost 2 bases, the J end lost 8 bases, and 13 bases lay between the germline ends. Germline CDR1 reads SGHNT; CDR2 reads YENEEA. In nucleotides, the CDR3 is TGTGCCAGCAGCTTAAACGGCGGTTTGGATGAGCAGTTCTTC. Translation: CASSLNGGLDEQFF.

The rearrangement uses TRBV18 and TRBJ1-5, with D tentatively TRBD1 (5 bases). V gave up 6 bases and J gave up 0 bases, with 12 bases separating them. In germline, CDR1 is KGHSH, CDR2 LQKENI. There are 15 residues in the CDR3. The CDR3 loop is CASSRGGDSNQPQHF. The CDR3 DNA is TGTGCCAGCTCCCGCGGGGGGGATAGCAATCAGCCCCAGCATTTT.

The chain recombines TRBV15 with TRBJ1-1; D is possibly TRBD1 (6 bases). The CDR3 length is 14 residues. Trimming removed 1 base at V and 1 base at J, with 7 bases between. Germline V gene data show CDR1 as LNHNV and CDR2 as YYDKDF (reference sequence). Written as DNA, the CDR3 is TGTGCCACCAGCAGAGTGGGACAGAACACTGAAGCTTTCTTT. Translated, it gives CATSRVGQNTEAFF.

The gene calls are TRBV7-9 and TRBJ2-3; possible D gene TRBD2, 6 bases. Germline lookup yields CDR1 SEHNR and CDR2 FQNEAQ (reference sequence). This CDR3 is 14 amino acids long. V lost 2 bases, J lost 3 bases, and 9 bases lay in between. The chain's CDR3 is CASSLTGETDTQYF. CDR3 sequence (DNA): TGTGCCAGCAGCTTAACGGGAGAAACAGATACGCAGTATTTT. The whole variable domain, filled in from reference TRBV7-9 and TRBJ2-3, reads DTGVSQNPRHKITKRGQNVTFRCDPISEHNRLYWYRQTLGQGPEFLTYFQNEAQLEKSRLLSDRFSAERPKGSFSTLEIQRTEQGDSAMYLCASSLTGETDTQYFGPGTRLTVL.

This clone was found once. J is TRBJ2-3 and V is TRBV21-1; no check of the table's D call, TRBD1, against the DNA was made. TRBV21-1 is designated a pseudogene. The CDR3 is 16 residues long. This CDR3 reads CASSKALAGSTDTQYF. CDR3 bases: TGTGCCAGCAGCAAAGCGCTGGCAGGTAGCACAGATACGCAGTATTTT.

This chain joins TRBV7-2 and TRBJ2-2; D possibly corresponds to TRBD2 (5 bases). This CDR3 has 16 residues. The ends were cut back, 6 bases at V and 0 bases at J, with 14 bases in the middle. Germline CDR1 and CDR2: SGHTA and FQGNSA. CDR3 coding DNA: TGTGCCAGCAGGAGGGCCCGGTCCTCGAACACCGGGGAGCTGTTTTTT. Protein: CASRRARSSNTGELFF. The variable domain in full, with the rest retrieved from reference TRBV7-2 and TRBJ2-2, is GAGVSQSPSNKVTEKGKDVELRCDPISGHTALYWYRQSLGQGLEFLIYFQGNSAPDKSGLPSDRFSAERTGGSVSTLTIQRTQQEDSAVYLCASRRARSSNTGELFFGEGSRLTVL.

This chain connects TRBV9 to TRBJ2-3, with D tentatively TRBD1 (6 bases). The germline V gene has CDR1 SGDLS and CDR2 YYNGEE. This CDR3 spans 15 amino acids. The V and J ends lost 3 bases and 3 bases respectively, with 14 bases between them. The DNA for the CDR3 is TGTGCCAGCAGCGCCGCCTGGCAGGGGACAGATACGCAGTATTTT. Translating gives CASSAAWQGTDTQYF.

CDR3 residues: CASSPREGHGGTQYF. CDR3 bases: TGTGCCAGCAGCCCTCGGGAGGGCCACGGGGGGACCCAGTACTTC. This sequence joins TRBV7-9 and TRBJ2-5; 8 bases fit TRBD2. The CDR3 runs 15 residues. Unmatched junction bases numbered 12, after V lost 5 bases and J lost 7 bases. Germline V gene sequence: CDR1 SEHNR, CDR2 FQNEAQ (reference sequence).

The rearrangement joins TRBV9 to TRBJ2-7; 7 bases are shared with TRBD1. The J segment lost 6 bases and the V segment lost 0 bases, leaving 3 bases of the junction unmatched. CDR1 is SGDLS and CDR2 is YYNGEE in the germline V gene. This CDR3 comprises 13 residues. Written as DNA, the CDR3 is TGTGCCAGCAGCGTAGGACAGGGTGGCGAGCAGTACTTC. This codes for CASSVGQGGEQYF. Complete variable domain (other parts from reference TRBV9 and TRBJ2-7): DSGVTQTPKHLITATGQRVTLRCSPRSGDLSVYWYQQSLDQGLQFLIQYYNGEERAKGNILERFSAQQFPDLHSELNLSSLELGDSALYFCASSVGQGGEQYFGPGTRLTVT.

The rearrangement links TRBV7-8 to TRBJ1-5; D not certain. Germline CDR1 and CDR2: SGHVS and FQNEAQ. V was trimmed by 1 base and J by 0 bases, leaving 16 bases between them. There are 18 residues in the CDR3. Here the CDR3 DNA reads TGTGCCAGCAGCTTAGATGGGCCAATACTTTATAGCAATCAGCCCCAGCATTTT. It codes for CASSLDGPILYSNQPQHF.

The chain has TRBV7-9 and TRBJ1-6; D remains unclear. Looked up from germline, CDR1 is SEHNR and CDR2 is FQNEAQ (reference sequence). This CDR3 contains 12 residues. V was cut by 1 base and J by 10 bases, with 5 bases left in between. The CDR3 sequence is CASSLELSPLHF. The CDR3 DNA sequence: TGTGCCAGCAGCTTAGAGCTATCACCCCTCCACTTT.

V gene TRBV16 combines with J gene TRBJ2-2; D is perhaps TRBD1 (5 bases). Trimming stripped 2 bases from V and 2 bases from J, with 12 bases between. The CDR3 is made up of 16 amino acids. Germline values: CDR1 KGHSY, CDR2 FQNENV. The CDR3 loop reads CASSQPTDRNTGELFF. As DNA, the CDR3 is TGTGCCAGCAGCCAACCAACAGACAGAAACACCGGGGAGCTGTTTTTT.

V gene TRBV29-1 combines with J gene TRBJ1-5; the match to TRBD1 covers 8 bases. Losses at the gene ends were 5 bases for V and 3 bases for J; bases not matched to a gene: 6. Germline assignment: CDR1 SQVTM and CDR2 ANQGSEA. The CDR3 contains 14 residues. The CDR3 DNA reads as TGCAGCGTTAGTGACAGGGGCGACAATCAGCCCCAGCATTTT. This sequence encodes CSVSDRGDNQPQHF.

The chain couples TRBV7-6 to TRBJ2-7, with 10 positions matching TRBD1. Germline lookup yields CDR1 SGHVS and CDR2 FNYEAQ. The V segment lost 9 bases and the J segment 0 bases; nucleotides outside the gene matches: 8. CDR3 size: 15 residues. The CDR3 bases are TGTGCCAGTATGCGTGGGACAGGGGACTCCTACGAGCAGTACTTC. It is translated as CASMRGTGDSYEQYF.

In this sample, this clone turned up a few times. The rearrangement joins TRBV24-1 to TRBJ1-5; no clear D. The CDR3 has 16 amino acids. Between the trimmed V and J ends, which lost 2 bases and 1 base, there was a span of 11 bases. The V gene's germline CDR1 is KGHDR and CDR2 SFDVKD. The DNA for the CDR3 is TGTGCCACCAGTGATTCGGCAGGCGCGAGCAATCAGCCCCAGCATTTT. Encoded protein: CATSDSAGASNQPQHF.